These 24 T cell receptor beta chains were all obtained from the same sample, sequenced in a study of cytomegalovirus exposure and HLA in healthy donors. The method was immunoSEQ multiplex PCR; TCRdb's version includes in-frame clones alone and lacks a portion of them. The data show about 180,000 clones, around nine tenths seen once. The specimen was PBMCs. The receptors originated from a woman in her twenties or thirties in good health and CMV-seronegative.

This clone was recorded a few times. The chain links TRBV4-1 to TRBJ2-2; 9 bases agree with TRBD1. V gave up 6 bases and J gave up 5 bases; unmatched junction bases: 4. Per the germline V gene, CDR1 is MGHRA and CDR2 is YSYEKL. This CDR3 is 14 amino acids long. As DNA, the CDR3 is TGCGCCAGCAGGGCCGGACAGGGGACCGGGGAGCTGTTTTTT. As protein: CASRAGQGTGELFF.

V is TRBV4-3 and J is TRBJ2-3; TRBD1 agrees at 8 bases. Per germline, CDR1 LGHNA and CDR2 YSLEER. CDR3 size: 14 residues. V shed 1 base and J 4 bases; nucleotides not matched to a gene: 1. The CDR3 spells CASSQGTGSDTQYF. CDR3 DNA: TGCGCCAGCAGCCAAGGGACAGGGTCAGATACGCAGTATTTT.

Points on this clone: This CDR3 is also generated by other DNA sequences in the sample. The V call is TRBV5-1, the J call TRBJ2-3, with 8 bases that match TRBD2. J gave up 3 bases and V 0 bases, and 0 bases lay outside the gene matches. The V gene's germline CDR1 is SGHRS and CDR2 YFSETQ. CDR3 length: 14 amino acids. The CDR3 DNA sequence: TGCGCCAGCAGCTTGGAGCGGGGGACAGATACGCAGTATTTT. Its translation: CASSLERGTDTQYF.

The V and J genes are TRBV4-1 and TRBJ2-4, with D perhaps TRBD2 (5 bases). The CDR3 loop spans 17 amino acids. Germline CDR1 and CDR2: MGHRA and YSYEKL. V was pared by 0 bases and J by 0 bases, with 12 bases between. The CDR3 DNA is TGCGCCAGCAGCCAAGAACCAGGAGGTCTAGCCAAAAACATTCAGTACTTC. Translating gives CASSQEPGGLAKNIQYF.

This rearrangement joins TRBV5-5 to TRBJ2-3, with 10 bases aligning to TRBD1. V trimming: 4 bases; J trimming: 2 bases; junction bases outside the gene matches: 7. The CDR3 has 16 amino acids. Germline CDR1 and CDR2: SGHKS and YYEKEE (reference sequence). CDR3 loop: CASSPRDRGPTDTQYF. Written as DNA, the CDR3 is TGTGCCAGCAGCCCCAGGGACAGGGGTCCCACAGATACGCAGTATTTT. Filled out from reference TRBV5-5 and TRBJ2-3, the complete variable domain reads DAGVTQSPTHLIKTRGQQVTLRCSPISGHKSVSWYQQVLGQGPQFIFQYYEKEERGRGNFPDRFSARQFPNYSSELNVNALLLGDSALYLCASSPRDRGPTDTQYFGPGTRLTVL.

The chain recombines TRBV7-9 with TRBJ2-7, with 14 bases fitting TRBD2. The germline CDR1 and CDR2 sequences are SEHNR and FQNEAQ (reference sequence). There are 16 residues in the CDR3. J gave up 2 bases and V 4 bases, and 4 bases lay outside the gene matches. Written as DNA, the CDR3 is TGTGCCAGCAGCTGGGGACTAGCGGGGGTTGCCTACGAGCAGTACTTC. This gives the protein CASSWGLAGVAYEQYF.

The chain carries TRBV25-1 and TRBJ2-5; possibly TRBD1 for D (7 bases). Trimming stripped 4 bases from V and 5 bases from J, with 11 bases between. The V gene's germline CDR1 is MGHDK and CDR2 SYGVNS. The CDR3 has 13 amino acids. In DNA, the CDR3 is TGTGCCAGCAGTGCCCCAGGGGGGGAGACCCAGTACTTC. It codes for CASSAPGGETQYF.

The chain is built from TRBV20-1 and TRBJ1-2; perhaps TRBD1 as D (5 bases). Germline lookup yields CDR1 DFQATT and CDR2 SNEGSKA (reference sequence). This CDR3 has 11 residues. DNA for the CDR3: TGCAGGGCTTCAGGGAACTATGGCTACACCTTC. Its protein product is CRASGNYGYTF.

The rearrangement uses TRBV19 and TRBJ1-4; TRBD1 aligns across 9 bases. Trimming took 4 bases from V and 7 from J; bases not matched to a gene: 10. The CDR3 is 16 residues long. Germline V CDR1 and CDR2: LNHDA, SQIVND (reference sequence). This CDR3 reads CASSTLPGQGFEKLFF. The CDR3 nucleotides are TGTGCCAGTAGTACCCTGCCGGGACAGGGTTTTGAAAAACTGTTTTTT.

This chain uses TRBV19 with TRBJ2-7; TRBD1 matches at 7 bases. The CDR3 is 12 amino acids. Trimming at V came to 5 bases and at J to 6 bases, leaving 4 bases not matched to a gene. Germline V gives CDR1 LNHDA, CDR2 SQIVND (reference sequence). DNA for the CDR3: TGTGCCAGTAGTGACAGGGTTGGCGAGCAGTACTTC. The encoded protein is CASSDRVGEQYF.

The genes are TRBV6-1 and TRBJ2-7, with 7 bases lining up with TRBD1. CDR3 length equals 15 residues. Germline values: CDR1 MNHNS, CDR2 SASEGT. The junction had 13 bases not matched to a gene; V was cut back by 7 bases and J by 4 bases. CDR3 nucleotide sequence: TGTGCCAGCAAACTCGGACAGGCCCCCACATACGAGCAGTACTTC. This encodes CASKLGQAPTYEQYF.

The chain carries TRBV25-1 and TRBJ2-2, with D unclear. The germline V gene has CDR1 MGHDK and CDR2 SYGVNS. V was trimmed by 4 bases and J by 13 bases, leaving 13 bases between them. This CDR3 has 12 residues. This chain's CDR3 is CASSVSSTGLFF. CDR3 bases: TGTGCCAGCAGTGTATCATCAACGGGGCTGTTTTTT.

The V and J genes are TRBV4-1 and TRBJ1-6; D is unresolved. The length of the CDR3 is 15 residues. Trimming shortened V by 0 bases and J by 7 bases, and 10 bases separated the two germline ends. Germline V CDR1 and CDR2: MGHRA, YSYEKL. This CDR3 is CASSQDRTGNSPLHF. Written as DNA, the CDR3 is TGCGCCAGCAGCCAAGACAGGACGGGAAATTCACCCCTCCACTTT.

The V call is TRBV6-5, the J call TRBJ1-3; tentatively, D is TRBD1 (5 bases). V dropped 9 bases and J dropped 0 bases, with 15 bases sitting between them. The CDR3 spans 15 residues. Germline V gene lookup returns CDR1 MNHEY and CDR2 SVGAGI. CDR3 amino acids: CASHRMPSSGNTIYF. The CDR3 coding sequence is TGTGCCAGTCACAGGATGCCGAGCTCTGGAAACACCATATATTTT.

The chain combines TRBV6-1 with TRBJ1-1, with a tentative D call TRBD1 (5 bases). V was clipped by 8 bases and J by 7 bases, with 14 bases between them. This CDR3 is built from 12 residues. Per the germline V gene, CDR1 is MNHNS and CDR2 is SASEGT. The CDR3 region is CASGGGLIEAFF. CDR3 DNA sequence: TGTGCCAGCGGGGGGGGTTTGATTGAAGCTTTCTTT.

The CDR3 here is CASSYQGNGELFF. The CDR3 DNA follows: TGTGCCAGCAGCTACCAGGGGAACGGGGAGCTGTTTTTT. The J gene is TRBJ2-2, the V gene TRBV11-2, with a tentative D call TRBD1 (6 bases). The CDR3 is 13 residues long. The germline gives CDR1 SGHAT, CDR2 FQNNGV. Trimming shortened V by 4 bases and J by 7 bases, and 10 bases separated the two germline ends.

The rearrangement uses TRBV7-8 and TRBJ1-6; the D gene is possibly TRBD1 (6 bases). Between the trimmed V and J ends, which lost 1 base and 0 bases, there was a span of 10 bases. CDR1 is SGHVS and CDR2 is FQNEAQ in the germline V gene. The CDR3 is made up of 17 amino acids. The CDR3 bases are TGTGCCAGCAGCTTAGGGGGAGGGGGCTCCTATAATTCACCCCTCCACTTT. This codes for CASSLGGGGSYNSPLHF. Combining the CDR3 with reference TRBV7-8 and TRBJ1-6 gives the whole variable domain GAGVSQSPRYKVAKRGQDVALRCDPISGHVSLFWYQQALGQGPEFLTYFQNEAQLDKSGLPSDRFFAERPEGSVSTLKIQRTQQEDSAVYLCASSLGGGGSYNSPLHFGNGTRLTVT.

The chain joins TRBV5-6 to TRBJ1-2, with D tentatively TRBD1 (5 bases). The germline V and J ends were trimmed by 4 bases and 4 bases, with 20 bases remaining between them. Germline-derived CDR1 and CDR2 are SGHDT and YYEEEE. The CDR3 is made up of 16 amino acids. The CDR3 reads CASSPSGRDRPYGYTF. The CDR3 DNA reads TGTGCCAGCAGCCCCTCCGGCAGGGATCGGCCCTATGGCTACACCTTC.

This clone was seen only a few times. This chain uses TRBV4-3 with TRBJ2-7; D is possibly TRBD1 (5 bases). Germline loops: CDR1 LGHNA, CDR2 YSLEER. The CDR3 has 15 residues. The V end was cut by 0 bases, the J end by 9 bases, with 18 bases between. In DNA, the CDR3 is TGCGCCAGCAGCCAAGATCTCAGGACACACTGGAGGCAGTACTTC. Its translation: CASSQDLRTHWRQYF.

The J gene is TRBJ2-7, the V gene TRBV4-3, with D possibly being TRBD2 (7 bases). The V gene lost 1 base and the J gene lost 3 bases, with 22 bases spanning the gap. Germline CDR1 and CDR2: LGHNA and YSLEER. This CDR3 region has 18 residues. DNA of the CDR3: TGCGCCAGCAGCCAAGGTTTACGGGGGGCGGGAGTGGGCTACGAGCAGTACTTC. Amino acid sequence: CASSQGLRGAGVGYEQYF.

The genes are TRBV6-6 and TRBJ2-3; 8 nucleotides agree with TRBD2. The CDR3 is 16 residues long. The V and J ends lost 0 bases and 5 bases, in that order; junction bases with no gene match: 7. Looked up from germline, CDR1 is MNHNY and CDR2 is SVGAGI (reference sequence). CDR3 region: CASSYSAGGAEDTQYF. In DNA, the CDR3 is TGTGCCAGCAGTTACTCGGCCGGGGGGGCGGAAGATACGCAGTATTTT.

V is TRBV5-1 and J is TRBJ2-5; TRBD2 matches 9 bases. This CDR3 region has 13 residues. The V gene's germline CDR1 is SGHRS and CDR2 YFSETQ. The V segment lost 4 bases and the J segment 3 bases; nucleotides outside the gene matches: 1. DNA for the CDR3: TGCGCCAGCAGCGAGCGGGGGGAAGAGACCCAGTACTTC. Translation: CASSERGEETQYF.

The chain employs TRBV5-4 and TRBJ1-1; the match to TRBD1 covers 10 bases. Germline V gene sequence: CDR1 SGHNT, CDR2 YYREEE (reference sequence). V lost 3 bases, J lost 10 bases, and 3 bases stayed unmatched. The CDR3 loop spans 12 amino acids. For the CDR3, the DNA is TGTGCCAGCAGCTCCGGACAGGGGGTAGCTTTCTTT. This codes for CASSSGQGVAFF.

The DNA for the CDR3 is TGCGCCAGCAGCCAAGAAGGTGGCGGGGTGGAGACCCAGTACTTC. This codes for CASSQEGGGVETQYF. The V and J genes are TRBV4-3 and TRBJ2-5, with a weak D call TRBD2 (6 bases). V lost 0 bases and J 5 bases, leaving 13 bases between the germline ends. Germline V gene data show CDR1 as LGHNA and CDR2 as YSLEER. The CDR3 contains 15 residues.